The present entry profiles one T cell receptor (beta chain) with its context. Its cognate antigen is unknown. These data are taken from a study of cytomegalovirus exposure and HLA in healthy donors. Study-level results: TCR beta chain V- and J-gene trimming was linked, in a later analysis, to a missense variant in DCLRE1C. TCR beta sequences numbering 15,000 to 20,000 were associated with HLA alleles at 0.05 false discovery rate in a later analysis. Per published accounts, TCR beta sequences correctly predicted the HLA-A and HLA-B alleles of most subjects.

The study ran its PCR with 60 Vbeta and 13 Jbeta primers. Here immunoSEQ multiplex PCR was the method, and the copy in TCRdb shows in-frame clones only, minus some. The table records about 84,000 clones, 55% to 65% of them present only once. After removal of 3 bases from V and 3 bases from J, the junction contained 6 bases not matched to a gene. Germline V CDR1 and CDR2: LGHNA, YSLEER. The CDR3 has 16 amino acids. V and J are TRBV4-3 and TRBJ2-2; TRBD1 matches at 8 bases. Sequencing was carried out using PBMCs. The receptor was isolated from a woman aged 40-49 years in good health and CMV-seropositive. The CDR3 reads CASSQATGVDTGELFF. The CDR3 bases are TGCGCCAGCAGCCAGGCGACAGGGGTTGACACCGGGGAGCTGTTTTTT.